The 18 T cell receptor beta chains below all came from one sample that was sequenced in a study of blood T cells in healthy people across ages. A second PCR, run for roughly 7 to 11 cycles, used a sample-barcoded 5' primer plus a J-beta primer mix. One entry per CDR3 protein results from TCRdb running MiXCR on the 5' RACE reads. The sample includes 1,500,000 or so distinct CDR3 sequences, 35% to 45% seen only once; the top ten take about 4%. The specimen sequenced was blood. The receptors originated from a woman aged 18-29 years in good health.

This sequence joins TRBV2 and TRBJ2-7, with 13 bases that match TRBD2. Germline V gene sequence: CDR1 SNHLY, CDR2 FYNNEI. This CDR3 spans 16 amino acids. Trimming at V came to 6 bases and at J to 0 bases, leaving 5 bases not matched to a gene. The CDR3 spells CASRRTSGSSSYEQYF. The CDR3 DNA is TGTGCCAGCAGACGGACTAGCGGGAGTAGCTCCTACGAGCAGTACTTC.

The chain carries TRBV6-2 or TRBV6-3 and TRBJ2-3; TRBD2 aligns across 7 bases. The CDR3 is made up of 15 amino acids. V was clipped by 4 bases and J by 4 bases; unmatched bases: 8. Looked up from germline, CDR1 is MNHEY and CDR2 is SVGEGT. In nucleotides, the CDR3 is TGTGCCAGCAGTTTTACGGCGGGAGTCCCAGATACGCAGTATTTT. This sequence encodes CASSFTAGVPDTQYF.

V usage is TRBV5-1 and J usage is TRBJ2-3; a weak D match, TRBD2 (6 bases). CDR3 length: 13 amino acids. Germline values: CDR1 SGHRS, CDR2 YFSETQ. Trimming cost V 5 bases and J 5 bases, with 12 bases left between them. CDR3 region: CASSVWTKDTQYF. CDR3 coding DNA: TGCGCCAGCAGTGTTTGGACTAAAGATACGCAGTATTTT.

This clonotype occurred once. The gene calls are TRBV15 and TRBJ2-1; TRBD2 matches at 10 bases. Germline trimming cut 0 bases from V and 5 bases from J; bases unmatched to any gene: 7. This CDR3 comprises 17 residues. CDR1 is LNHNV and CDR2 is YYDKDF in the germline V gene (reference sequence). Written as DNA, the CDR3 is TGTGCCACCAGCAGAGATAGGGCTAGCGGGGGCAACAATGAGCAGTTCTTC. Translation gives CATSRDRASGGNNEQFF.

In its sample, this clonotype was seen a few times. The chain couples TRBV4-1 to TRBJ2-1; no clear D. The V end was cut by 3 bases, the J end by 1 base, with 19 bases between. Germline lookup yields CDR1 MGHRA and CDR2 YSYEKL. The CDR3 length is 18 residues. The CDR3: CASSQGLLGLVSYNEQFF. As DNA, the CDR3 is TGCGCCAGCAGCCAGGGTCTTCTCGGGCTTGTTTCCTACAATGAGCAGTTCTTC.

In this sample, this clonotype turned up a few times. The chain is built from TRBV20-1 and TRBJ2-6; 9 bases are a match to TRBD2. The germline V gene has CDR1 DFQATT and CDR2 SNEGSKA (reference sequence). The trim removed 6 bases at V and 0 bases at J, leaving 3 bases unmatched. The CDR3 loop spans 15 amino acids. CDR3: CSAPSGNSGANVLTF. Written as DNA, the CDR3 is TGCAGTGCGCCTAGCGGGAACTCTGGGGCCAACGTCCTGACTTTC.

The chain carries TRBV11-2 and TRBJ1-4; D is ambiguous. Trimming took off 2 bases at V and 0 bases at J, with 16 bases between the two ends. This CDR3 comprises 18 residues. Germline V lookup: CDR1 SGHAT, CDR2 FQNNGV. The CDR3 region is CASSLRLGLLATNEKLFF. DNA of the CDR3: TGTGCCAGCAGCTTACGGTTGGGATTGCTTGCAACTAATGAAAAACTGTTTTTT. The variable domain in full, with the rest retrieved from reference TRBV11-2 and TRBJ1-4, is EAGVAQSPRYKIIEKRQSVAFWCNPISGHATLYWYQQILGQGPKLLIQFQNNGVVDDSQLPKDRFSAERLKGVDSTLKIQPAKLEDSAVYLCASSLRLGLLATNEKLFFGSGTQLSVL.

The chain carries TRBV14 and TRBJ2-5; tentatively, D is TRBD2 (6 bases). CDR3 length: 16 amino acids. CDR1 and CDR2 (germline): SGHDN, FVKESK. The V end was cut by 4 bases, the J end by 11 bases, with 26 bases between. The CDR3 nucleotides read TGTGCCAGCAGCCCTCGAACCGGGAGTACCTACAATGAGCAGTACTTC. It specifies CASSPRTGSTYNEQYF.

The sample holds a few counts of this clonotype. The gene calls are TRBV20-1 and TRBJ2-7, with D uncertain. This CDR3 has 15 residues. CDR1 and CDR2 from the germline V gene are DFQATT and SNEGSKA (reference sequence). V was cut by 0 bases and J by 7 bases, with 19 bases left in between. CDR3 region: CSARDIYGRPQEQYF. The CDR3, as DNA: TGCAGTGCTAGAGATATTTACGGCCGGCCCCAAGAGCAGTACTTC.

In this sample, this clonotype turned up a few times. This chain links TRBV7-9 with TRBJ2-7; weak D call: TRBD1 (6 bases). Trimming removed 1 base from V and 2 bases from J, with 6 bases in between. Germline CDR1 and CDR2: SEHNR and FQNEAQ (reference sequence). The CDR3 consists of 13 residues. The chain's CDR3 is CASSLGDTYEQYF. The DNA for the CDR3 is TGTGCCAGCAGCTTAGGGGACACCTACGAGCAGTACTTC.

This chain links TRBV7-9 with TRBJ1-1; D may be TRBD1 (5 bases). The CDR3 runs 18 residues. Germline V gene lookup returns CDR1 SEHNR and CDR2 FQNEAQ (reference sequence). The germline V and J ends were trimmed by 4 bases and 1 base, with 22 bases remaining between them. The DNA for the CDR3 is TGTGCCAGCAGCTCCGGTCGGACACCCTCGGGAAAGAACACTGAAGCTTTCTTT. Translated: CASSSGRTPSGKNTEAFF.

For this clonotype: One end of the junction varies from germline; a read error may be responsible. The gene calls are TRBV7-2 and TRBJ2-5, with 7 bases fitting TRBD2. Looked up from germline, CDR1 is SGHTA and CDR2 is FQGNSA. This CDR3 is built from 15 residues. The CDR3 DNA follows: TGTGCCAACAGCAACCTACCTAGCGGACAAGAGACCCAGTACTTC. Translated: CANSNLPSGQETQYF.

As for this clonotype: Given a much more abundant clone one base away, this may be a read error. V is TRBV10-3 and J is TRBJ2-3; 9 bases agree with TRBD2. Per the germline V gene, CDR1 is ENHRY and CDR2 is SYGVKD. CDR3 length: 15 amino acids. CDR3 bases: TGTGCCATCAGTGAGTTTAGCGGGGGCACAGATACGCAGTCTTTT. Protein product: CAISEFSGGTDTQSF.

This clonotype was counted a few times. This sequence joins TRBV10-3 and TRBJ2-7, with D maybe TRBD1 (6 bases). V lost 6 bases and J 8 bases, leaving 17 bases between the germline ends. The length of the CDR3 is 13 residues. Germline V lookup: CDR1 ENHRY, CDR2 SYGVKD. CDR3 sequence (DNA): TGTGCCATCAGACCAGTATGGACAGAAAAGCAGTACTTC. Translated: CAIRPVWTEKQYF.

J is TRBJ2-1 and V is TRBV5-5; D gene ambiguous. The end of the DNA fits TRBJ2-7 better, so the J call may be wrong. The CDR3 loop spans 17 amino acids. CDR1 SGHKS and CDR2 YYEKEE come from the germline V gene (reference sequence). CDR3 nucleotide sequence: TGTGCCAGCAGCTTGGAAAGGGCTTACTCCTCCTACAATGAGCAGTACTTC. Its protein product is CASSLERAYSSYNEQYF.

This clonotype was found a few times. This rearrangement joins TRBV20-1 to TRBJ1-5, with D unresolved. The CDR3 sequence is 15 residues long. Germline V CDR1 and CDR2: DFQATT, SNEGSKA (reference sequence). V lost 0 bases and J 8 bases, leaving 17 bases between the germline ends. CDR3 nucleotide sequence: TGCAGTGCTAGAGAGAAAGGGATATCTTTTAAGCCCCAGCATTTT. It encodes CSAREKGISFKPQHF.

This clonotype was counted between two and nine times. The V call is TRBV5-1, the J call TRBJ1-1; D unresolved. CDR3 size: 13 residues. Germline V gene lookup returns CDR1 SGHRS and CDR2 YFSETQ. The V end was cut by 4 bases, the J end by 11 bases, with 18 bases between. CDR3 coding DNA: TGCGCCAGCAGCCCATATACCCTCGGAGAGGCTTTCTTT. Amino acids: CASSPYTLGEAFF. The entire variable domain, with the rest obtained from reference TRBV5-1 and TRBJ1-1, is as follows: KAGVTQTPRYLIKTRGQQVTLSCSPISGHRSVSWYQQTPGQGLQFLFEYFSETQRNKGNFPGRFSGRQFSNSRSEMNVSTLELGDSALYLCASSPYTLGEAFFGQGTRLTVV.

This sequence joins TRBV6-2 or TRBV6-3 and TRBJ2-2; possible D gene TRBD2, 6 bases. Between the trimmed V and J ends, which lost 7 bases and 3 bases, there was a span of 15 bases. The germline V gene has CDR1 MNHEY and CDR2 SVGEGT. CDR3 length equals 15 residues. CDR3 sequence: CASKYPGTDTGELFF. DNA for the CDR3: TGTGCCAGCAAGTACCCAGGGACTGACACCGGGGAGCTGTTTTTT.